The 11 T cell receptor beta chains in this list originate from one sample, sequenced in a study of shared clonotypes between healthy human individuals. Data came from immunoSEQ multiplex PCR; TCRdb stores just in-frame clones and leaves some out. The table lists about 490,000 clones, 60% to 80% of them singletons, with more than 10% in the top ten. What was sequenced was PBMCs. Source of these receptors: a woman in her forties in good health. Some clones in this sample may be carry-over from other donors' samples.

This clone was recorded many times. The chain joins TRBV6-1 to TRBJ2-4; 7 positions match TRBD1. This CDR3 has 16 residues. V lost 3 bases to trimming and J lost 1 base; unmatched junction nucleotides: 6. CDR1 and CDR2 (germline): MNHNS, SASEGT. CDR3 coding DNA: TGTGCCAGCAGTGAGCAGGGGGAAGGGGCCAAAAACATTCAGTACTTC. Amino acid sequence: CASSEQGEGAKNIQYF.

This clone was detected once. V gene TRBV18 combines with J gene TRBJ2-7; D is perhaps TRBD1 or TRBD2 (5 bases each). The CDR3 runs to 12 residues. V was pared by 6 bases and J by 2 bases, with 8 bases between. CDR1 KGHSH and CDR2 LQKENI come from the germline V gene. CDR3 DNA: TGTGCCAGCTCCGGGGCCCCCTACGAGCAGTACTTC. It codes for CASSGAPYEQYF.

The chain combines TRBV9 with TRBJ2-5; TRBD1 matches 11 bases. The J segment lost 6 bases and the V segment lost 0 bases, leaving 7 bases of the junction unmatched. Germline V gene data show CDR1 as SGDLS and CDR2 as YYNGEE. This CDR3 comprises 16 residues. The CDR3 sequence is CASSVGSGTGGKTQYF. Written as DNA, the CDR3 is TGTGCCAGCAGCGTAGGTTCGGGGACAGGGGGGAAGACCCAGTACTTC. The complete variable domain, with remaining parts taken from reference TRBV9 and TRBJ2-5, reads DSGVTQTPKHLITATGQRVTLRCSPRSGDLSVYWYQQSLDQGLQFLIQYYNGEERAKGNILERFSAQQFPDLHSELNLSSLELGDSALYFCASSVGSGTGGKTQYFGPGTRLLVL.

V usage is TRBV10-2 and J usage is TRBJ1-2; 9 bases match TRBD1. This CDR3 has 15 amino acids. Trimming cost V 6 bases and J 6 bases; bases outside gene matches: 11. The germline gives CDR1 WSHSY, CDR2 SAAADI. CDR3 residues: CASSDPGQGVDGYTF. In DNA, the CDR3 is TGCGCCAGCAGCGACCCGGGACAGGGAGTTGATGGCTACACCTTC.

This clone was recorded once. A much larger clone differs by one base, so this may be a read error. J is TRBJ1-5 and V is TRBV29-1; TRBD1 might be the D (6 bases). Germline CDR1 SQVTM, CDR2 ANQGSEA. There are 13 residues in the CDR3. The CDR3: CSVSSGGNQPRHF. For the CDR3, the DNA is TGCAGCGTCTCCTCGGGGGGCAATCAGCCCCGGCATTTT.

Note on this clone: This CDR3 is also generated by other DNA sequences in the sample. The rearrangement joins TRBV28 to TRBJ1-2, with D possibly matching TRBD1 (5 bases). The V gene's germline CDR1 is MDHEN and CDR2 SYDVKM. The CDR3 loop spans 12 amino acids. V lost 6 bases and J lost 0, with 5 bases in between. CDR3 sequence: CASSRANYGYTF. CDR3 in DNA: TGTGCCAGCAGCAGGGCTAACTATGGCTACACCTTC.

The V and J genes are TRBV6-4 and TRBJ2-7; 10 bases map to TRBD2. This CDR3 spans 17 amino acids. V lost 1 base, J lost 2 bases, and 8 bases stayed unmatched. Per the germline V gene, CDR1 is MRHNA and CDR2 is SNTAGT. The CDR3 protein is CASSDWTSGLSPYEQYF. The CDR3 DNA is TGTGCCAGCAGTGACTGGACTAGCGGCTTATCCCCCTACGAGCAGTACTTC.

The CDR3 spells CASNKKGTGEYEQYF. Written as DNA, the CDR3 is TGTGCCAGCAATAAAAAGGGTACAGGGGAATACGAGCAGTACTTC. V usage is TRBV6-6 and J usage is TRBJ2-7, with 7 bases aligning to TRBD1. V gave up 7 bases and J gave up 4 bases; unmatched junction bases: 13. Germline V gene sequence: CDR1 MNHNY, CDR2 SVGAGI (reference sequence). The CDR3 extends over 15 amino acids.

The chain joins TRBV19 to TRBJ1-5, with D possibly TRBD1 on 5 matching bases. Between the trimmed V and J ends, which lost 1 base and 3 bases, there was a span of 10 bases. Germline loops: CDR1 LNHDA, CDR2 SQIVND (reference sequence). This CDR3 is 15 amino acids long. For the CDR3, the DNA is TGTGCCAGTAGTATAGGACAGTCTTCCAATCAGCCCCAGCATTTT. Its protein is CASSIGQSSNQPQHF.

The chain recombines TRBV9 with TRBJ1-5; no reliable D call. CDR3 length: 15 residues. The V end lost 0 bases, the J end lost 4 bases, and 11 bases lay between the germline ends. Germline assignment: CDR1 SGDLS and CDR2 YYNGEE. The CDR3 protein is CASSVDGRINQPQHF. CDR3 in DNA: TGTGCCAGCAGCGTAGATGGCAGAATTAATCAGCCCCAGCATTTT.

The chain uses TRBV4-2 and TRBJ1-3; no firm D call. The germline gives CDR1 LGHNA, CDR2 YNFKEQ. V gave up 0 bases and J gave up 0 bases, with 9 bases separating them. This CDR3 spans 16 amino acids. The CDR3 sequence: CASSQEVPNSGNTIYF. CDR3 DNA sequence: TGTGCCAGCAGCCAAGAAGTACCAAACTCTGGAAACACCATATATTTT.